Here is one TCR beta chain with its context. The clone's antigen remains unknown. The record has no base qualities; no much larger clone is one base away. This specimen belongs to a study of cytomegalovirus exposure and HLA in healthy donors (dated by TCRdb to about 2017). Regarding the study in general: In an earlier analysis of 550 to 750 of the donors, under 300 Gb of sequence data and approximately 100 million unique TCR beta sequences from about 179 million T cells were reported. A later genetic analysis took genome-wide SNP genotypes for 398 of the 666 donors and used that subset as a discovery cohort. Rather than drawing on any new phenotypic data, the later analysis identified candidate immune exposures from TCR beta sequences and the way those sequences occurred across donors. To decide whether each TCR beta V gene segment behaved as functional or pseudogenic, an earlier analysis of some 570 of the donors relied on high-throughput TCR beta sequencing. On average, around 240,000 unique TCR beta nucleotide sequences were sequenced per donor among roughly 430 genotyped donors of the cohort, with around 19% of those sequences being non-productive. Of the approximately 400 genotyped donors, approximately 82% fell in the genetic ancestry cluster associated with self-reported Caucasian donors. Typing coverage differed by locus: A, B, C, DRB1 and DQB1 were typed in about 629-630 donors, DQA1 in 500 to 550, DPA1 in around 600, and DPB1 in around 440. Donor age, sex, ethnicity and CMV serostatus were compiled together with the repertoire data. Using immunosequencing, the study profiled T cell repertoires from around 680 subjects and related those repertoires to cytomegalovirus serostatus. Along with the roughly 710-subject first cohort, a separate validation cohort of some 130 different subjects was used. All discovery cohort repertoires had been generated on a single sequencing platform. Class I and class II HLA loci were covered by the typing at four-digit resolution. Because of strong linkage in the cohort, roughly five DR-DQ haplotypes were treated as single units for association and clustering. Around 300 gigabases of sequencing data and tens of millions of unique TCR sequences were included in an early release covering about 620 HLA-typed donors. A later analysis re-analyzed previously published TCR beta repertoires from approximately 670 donors and added high-resolution HLA genotyping to study TCR occurrence patterns. The study aimed to test whether cataloging public T cell receptors could reveal signatures of past pathogen exposure. The study combined high-throughput TCR immunosequencing, statistical association of individual TCRs with disease status, and machine learning to predict cytomegalovirus infection status. Results the study describes overall, beyond this receptor: A total of 150 to 200 TCR beta chains were listed by the study as associated with cytomegalovirus. Because counts were too low, seventeen rarely observed V segments, including chromosome 9 orphons, were left out of the earlier analysis of a few hundred of the donors. A cluster of highly shared sequence variants was judged likely to represent a technical artifact of the sequencing pipeline. In vitro tests confirmed that a few of the cytomegalovirus-associated TCR beta chains recognize cytomegalovirus antigens. Some IMGT-functional V segments, including TRBV6-2 and TRBV6-3, could not be told apart with the 87-base-pair reads, so those segments were excluded. According to a later genetic analysis, donors in an Asian-associated ancestry cluster had fewer N-insertions in productive TCRs than the approximately 690-donor mean. Most CMV-associated TCR beta chains appeared to be HLA-restricted in a later analysis, and the HLA associations seemed to be driven largely by CMV exposure. A further reported finding was that TCR beta sequences accurately predicted the HLA-A and HLA-B alleles for most subjects in the first cohort. This cohort had only TCR beta chains sequenced, and the lack of alpha or paired-chain data limited which features could be detected. Most TCR sequences were seen in very few donors, while some public TCRs were found in many individuals. Immune exposure information for the cohort was limited to CMV serostatus. Presence/absence analyses assumed roughly uniform sequencing depth across donors, an assumption that may not hold. Linkage disequilibrium might explain the correlated functional status among segregating V segments, but an unknown experimental factor could not be ruled out. When HLA alleles, especially DR and DQ, strongly co-occurred, TCR associations were difficult to assign to individual alleles. Because HLA typing was unavailable for some donors at each locus, only the typed subset was used in association tests. In a later analysis, the rate of TCR association differed among HLA loci, with DRB1 alleles having the most associated TCRs and HLA-C alleles having the fewest. An association between a missense DCLRE1C variant and V-gene and J-gene trimming of TCR beta chains was found in a later genetic analysis and replicated in an independent cohort. The authors suggested that the approach could potentially be extended to other disease states and immunological phenotypes. In a later analysis, some 18,000 TCR beta sequences were associated with specific HLA alleles at a false discovery rate of 0.05. In both the original and validation cohorts, the classifier was reported to diagnose cytomegalovirus status with high specificity and sensitivity. In an earlier analysis of around 500 of the donors, most TCR beta V segments appeared in productive rearrangements about 87% or about 30% of the time, broadly matching IMGT annotations. According to a later analysis, parvovirus B19, influenza, CMV and Epstein-Barr virus appeared linked to several top co-occurrence clusters. A later analysis found that HLA-associated TCR beta chains were more clonally expanded and had lower generation probabilities than equally common non-associated chains.

The cohort consisted of 670 or so healthy bone marrow donors. Cohort members were all nominally healthy when sampled, although unrecorded immune exposures were likely present. The donor tested CMV seronegative, placing the donor among the 350 to 400 seronegative members of the cohort. A peripheral blood sample was provided by each donor, and peripheral blood mononuclear cells were used for TCR beta sequencing. Genomic DNA was extracted from the blood cell samples with the Qiagen DNeasy Blood Extraction Kit. V and J are trimmed by 7 bases and 5 bases, and the gene matches miss 15 bases of the junction. The CDR3 runs 18 amino acids, cysteine and phenylalanine included. The sequence is cut down to CDR3 DNA, 54 bases in frame from base 1. The CDR1 and CDR2 encoded by the germline V gene (reference sequence) are MNHEY and SMNVEV. Library preparation was by the immunoSEQ multiplex PCR assay. A mixture of 60 forward primers for TCR Vbeta segments and 13 reverse primers for TCR Jbeta segments was used in the multiplex PCR. The CDR3 region of rearranged TCR beta genes was amplified from genomic DNA with a multiplex PCR assay. The amplified TCR beta libraries were sequenced on the Illumina HiSeq System as 87-base-pair reads. The published analysis was carried out like this. Across the 600 to 700 repertoires, a later analysis counted tens of millions of unique TCR beta chains, some 11 million of which were shared by at least two donors. To remove PCR and sequencing errors, raw reads were error-corrected and collapsed into unique sequences using a nearest-neighbor algorithm that merged closely related sequences. Alignment of CDR3 sequences to IMGT reference sequences was used to assign V, D and J gene segments. Each retained sequence needed at least a six-nucleotide match to both a V gene segment and a J gene segment. Rearrangements were called productive when the CDR3 lacked stop codons and stayed in frame with V and J; all others were non-productive. Following IMGT convention, CDR3 was defined as the stretch from the second conserved V-encoded cysteine up to the conserved J-encoded phenylalanine. Sequences without an unambiguous match to a single V gene segment were excluded from the earlier analysis of approximately 600 of the donors. An earlier analysis of under 750 of the donors called V segments functional above 56.7% productive rearrangements and segregating when the between-donor standard deviation exceeded 5%. To diagnose cytomegalovirus status from the catalog of TCR beta chain sequences, a statistical classification framework was built. A later analysis assigned V and J genes by comparing TCR nucleotide sequences with IMGT/GENE-DB human TR gene sequences. A later analysis assigned CDR3 sequences and most-parsimonious VDJ recombination scenarios with the TCRdist pipeline. In a later analysis, each TCR beta chain was defined by its CDR3 amino acid sequence together with its V-gene family, and reads lacking a unique V-gene family were excluded. A later analysis removed several hundred highly shared, low-generation-probability nucleotide sequences to deal with suspected cross-contamination and a sequencing artifact. For each public chain, a later analysis derived a clonal expansion index from normalized ranks of inferred template counts within each repertoire. In a later analysis, generation probabilities were computed using a VDJ recombination model fitted to out-of-frame rearrangements, and the results were checked against IGoR. Hypergeometric tests were used in a later analysis to score TCR-TCR, TCR-HLA and TCR-CMV co-occurrence, with a repertoire-size bias correction applied to the TCR pairs. False discovery rates were estimated in a later analysis by permuting HLA or CMV assignments 20 times. A later analysis grouped co-occurring TCRs with DBSCAN, adding TCRdist sequence similarity when clustering within HLA-allele-positive subsets. Co-occurrence clustering excluded repertoires with fewer than 30,000 or more than 120,000 public chains, plus five with anomalous nucleotide sharing. TCRdb re-hosts the immuneACCESS table, in-frame sequences only. Its copies lack some clones; in the studies checked, an unresolved V gene accounts for under half of them, and the cause for the rest is not known. The V and J calls and clone size are taken from that table; D and trimming were inferred from the DNA. The sample table shows about 140,000 clones, and over 75% are seen once. In total, the top ten clones hold about 1.2% of the sample.

This sequence was found in a female donor in good health and CMV-seronegative. Recombination linked TRBV27 to TRBJ2-5; 14 bases in the middle match TRBD2. The material sequenced was PBMCs. The bases read TGTGCCAGCACCCTACCGGGACTAGCGGGAGTATTCGGGGAGACCCAGTACTTC. Its translation is CASTLPGLAGVFGETQYF.